Below are 32 T cell receptor beta chains sequenced from a single sample in a study of blood T cell repertoires in COVID-19. Data came from immunoSEQ multiplex PCR; TCRdb stores just in-frame clones and leaves some out. The sample has around 99,000 clones, over 80% seen once; the top ten hold approximately 1.2%. Material for sequencing was peripheral blood. The receptors here all came from a woman aged 25-40 years with acute or convalescent COVID-19.

This rearrangement joins TRBV28 to TRBJ2-1, with a possible D match to TRBD1 (6 bases). The V gene lost 2 bases and the J gene lost 8 bases, with 19 bases spanning the gap. Looked up from germline, CDR1 is MDHEN and CDR2 is SYDVKM. This CDR3 contains 16 residues. The CDR3 is CASSLMISGVVDEQFF. For the CDR3, the DNA is TGTGCCAGCAGTTTAATGATATCAGGGGTGGTAGATGAGCAGTTCTTC.

The chain employs TRBV9 and TRBJ2-2; D possibly corresponds to TRBD2 (6 bases). V dropped 0 bases and J dropped 1 base, with 10 bases sitting between them. Germline CDR1 is SGDLS and CDR2 is YYNGEE. The CDR3 runs to 16 residues. The CDR3 region has the DNA TGTGCCAGCAGCGTAGCCCCCGGGGGGAACACCGGGGAGCTGTTTTTT. Translated: CASSVAPGGNTGELFF.

CDR3: CASSSDSRNQPQHF. The CDR3 DNA sequence: TGTGCCAGCAGTTCCGACAGTAGGAATCAGCCCCAGCATTTT. The V call is TRBV28, the J call TRBJ1-5, with a possible D match to TRBD1 (5 bases). The germline V gene encodes CDR1 MDHEN and CDR2 SYDVKM. The CDR3 contains 14 residues. Deletions cut 4 bases from V and 4 bases from J, with 11 bases between.

The gene calls are TRBV19 and TRBJ1-2, with D unresolved. CDR1 is LNHDA and CDR2 is SQIVND in the germline V gene (reference sequence). The CDR3 length is 15 residues. Trimming left V 6 bases short and J 4 bases short, with 18 bases between. In DNA form, the CDR3 reads TGTGCCAGTAGCCCGCCGAGGGCAGAACTCTATGGCTACACCTTC. It yields the protein CASSPPRAELYGYTF.

This rearrangement joins TRBV3-1 (or the pseudogene TRBV3-2) to TRBJ2-7, with TRBD2 matching over 11 bases. The junction had 7 bases not matched to a gene; V was cut back by 0 bases and J by 6 bases. This CDR3 contains 16 residues. Germline assignment: CDR1 LGHDT and CDR2 YNNKEL (reference sequence). The CDR3 spells CASSQDLLAGGREQYF. CDR3 bases: TGTGCCAGCAGCCAAGACCTCCTAGCGGGAGGACGCGAGCAGTACTTC.

The chain combines TRBV15 with TRBJ2-7; tentative D call: TRBD2 (6 bases). Trimming cost V 2 bases and J 3 bases, with 14 bases left between them. The germline V gene has CDR1 LNHNV and CDR2 YYDKDF (reference sequence). The length of the CDR3 is 15 residues. CDR3 region: CATSRSGGSGYEQYF. The CDR3 coding sequence is TGTGCCACCAGCAGATCCGGGGGTAGCGGCTACGAGCAGTACTTC.

The rearrangement uses TRBV27 and TRBJ2-6; 9 nucleotides line up with TRBD1. Trimming at V came to 3 bases and at J to 4 bases, leaving 16 bases not matched to a gene. CDR1 MNHEY and CDR2 SMNVEV come from the germline V gene (reference sequence). CDR3 size: 20 residues. CDR3 sequence: CASSFIDRGKDPSGANVLTF. In nucleotides, the CDR3 is TGTGCCAGCAGTTTCATAGACAGGGGGAAAGATCCTTCGGGGGCCAACGTCCTGACTTTC.

V gene TRBV5-5 combines with J gene TRBJ2-7; maybe TRBD1 (6 bases). The CDR3 length is 12 residues. The germline V gene has CDR1 SGHKS and CDR2 YYEKEE (reference sequence). V was cut by 2 bases and J by 5 bases, with 8 bases left in between. The CDR3 DNA is TGTGCCAGCAGCTTAGGGGGTGACGAGCAGTACTTC. It codes for CASSLGGDEQYF.

There are a few counts of this clone. The chain carries TRBV7-2 and TRBJ1-5; 7 nucleotides match TRBD1. After removal of 6 bases from V and 3 bases from J, the junction contained 8 bases not matched to a gene. The germline V gene has CDR1 SGHTA and CDR2 FQGNSA. The CDR3 has 15 residues. In DNA form, the CDR3 reads TGTGCCAGCAGACTGACCGGGACAGTCAATCAGCCCCAGCATTTT. Protein product: CASRLTGTVNQPQHF.

V usage is TRBV18 and J usage is TRBJ2-7, with 10 bases lining up with TRBD2. V dropped 1 base and J dropped 7; count of bases not matched to a gene: 7. CDR3 length equals 15 residues. Germline values: CDR1 KGHSH, CDR2 LQKENI. The CDR3 sequence is CASSPQLAGVGEQYF. The CDR3 DNA follows: TGTGCCAGCTCACCACAGCTAGCGGGAGTTGGAGAGCAGTACTTC.

The chain joins TRBV12-3 or TRBV12-4 to TRBJ1-5, with D possibly TRBD1 on 6 matching bases. The CDR3 has 13 residues. The CDR3 protein is CATGGLGNQPQHF. For the CDR3, the DNA is TGTGCGACGGGGGGCTTGGGCAATCAGCCCCAGCATTTT.

The chain is built from TRBV28 and TRBJ1-4, with D maybe TRBD1 (5 bases). Germline-derived CDR1 and CDR2 are MDHEN and SYDVKM. The CDR3 length is 15 residues. The germline V and J ends were trimmed by 3 bases and 7 bases, with 15 bases remaining between them. CDR3 in amino acids: CASSFGARVVEKLFF. In nucleotides, the CDR3 is TGTGCCAGCAGTTTTGGCGCCAGGGTTGTTGAAAAACTGTTTTTT.

The chain has TRBV7-9 and TRBJ2-7; 7 bases align to TRBD1. This CDR3 has 14 amino acids. CDR1 is SEHNR and CDR2 is FQNEAQ in the germline V gene (reference sequence). V shed 4 bases, J shed 0 bases, and the junction held 3 bases outside the gene matches. The CDR3 reads CASSSDRFSYEQYF. The CDR3 DNA follows: TGTGCCAGCAGCTCGGACAGGTTCTCCTACGAGCAGTACTTC. Full variable domain (outside the CDR3, taken from reference TRBV7-9 and TRBJ2-7): DTGVSQNPRHKITKRGQNVTFRCDPISEHNRLYWYRQTLGQGPEFLTYFQNEAQLEKSRLLSDRFSAERPKGSFSTLEIQRTEQGDSAMYLCASSSDRFSYEQYFGPGTRLTVT.

The chain employs TRBV28 and TRBJ1-1; TRBD1 is a possible D gene (6 bases). CDR1 is MDHEN and CDR2 is SYDVKM in the germline V gene. V was shortened by 4 bases and J by 1 base, with 16 bases between the two germline ends. The CDR3 spans 16 residues. The CDR3 DNA is TGTGCCAGCAGTTCGTTATTCGGGGGGGCGAACACTGAAGCTTTCTTT. Protein product: CASSSLFGGANTEAFF.

This clone was detected only a few times. The rearrangement joins TRBV19 to TRBJ1-2; D is unclear. V was pared by 5 bases and J by 8 bases, with 21 bases between. The length of the CDR3 is 15 residues. Germline loops: CDR1 LNHDA, CDR2 SQIVND (reference sequence). The CDR3 reads CASSDHTSGREGYTF. Here the CDR3 DNA reads TGTGCCAGTAGTGATCACACCTCCGGTCGGGAGGGCTACACCTTC.

This chain uses TRBV27 with TRBJ2-5; the D gene is possibly TRBD2 (6 bases). This CDR3 is 14 amino acids long. V lost 0 bases and J 5 bases, leaving 10 bases between the germline ends. Germline CDR1 reads MNHEY; CDR2 reads SMNVEV (reference sequence). CDR3 nucleotide sequence: TGTGCCAGCAGTTTATCGTCCAGCGGGGAGACCCAGTACTTC. The encoded protein is CASSLSSSGETQYF.

The chain carries TRBV4-3 and TRBJ2-3; possibly TRBD2 for D (5 bases). This CDR3 has 15 residues. Per the germline V gene, CDR1 is LGHNA and CDR2 is YSLEER. Between the trimmed V and J ends, which lost 0 bases and 3 bases, there was a span of 10 bases. The CDR3 is CASSQERGITDTQYF. The CDR3 nucleotides read TGCGCCAGCAGCCAAGAGAGAGGGATAACAGATACGCAGTATTTT.

The chain joins TRBV5-6 to TRBJ1-2; 8 bases align to TRBD1. CDR1 is SGHDT, CDR2 YYEEEE, per germline. With 4 bases clipped from V and 5 bases from J, the junction kept 4 bases outside the gene matches. CDR3 size: 13 residues. Here the CDR3 reads CASSLTGVYGYTF. CDR3 nucleotide sequence: TGTGCCAGCAGCCTGACAGGGGTGTATGGCTACACCTTC.

The CDR3 protein is CASSLSTGGGNTIYF. The DNA for the CDR3 is TGCGCCAGCAGCTTATCGACAGGGGGTGGAAACACCATATATTTT. This sequence joins TRBV5-1 and TRBJ1-3; the match to TRBD1 covers 9 bases. The CDR3 spans 15 residues. Trimming took 2 bases from V and 3 from J; bases not matched to a gene: 3. Germline CDR1 SGHRS, CDR2 YFSETQ.

V gene TRBV28 combines with J gene TRBJ1-1; 7 nucleotides match TRBD1. The CDR3 is made up of 17 amino acids. Unmatched junction bases numbered 20, after V lost 6 bases and J lost 7 bases. Germline lookup yields CDR1 MDHEN and CDR2 SYDVKM. Here the CDR3 reads CASRESTFRDSIDEAFF. The CDR3 region has the DNA TGTGCCAGCAGAGAGAGTACTTTCCGGGACAGCATTGATGAAGCTTTCTTT.

The rearrangement joins TRBV5-1 to TRBJ1-1; tentatively, D is TRBD1 (5 bases). Deletions cut 4 bases from V and 2 bases from J, with 9 bases between. Germline CDR1 is SGHRS and CDR2 is YFSETQ. The length of the CDR3 is 13 residues. CDR3 residues: CASSQGQNTEAFF. For the CDR3, the DNA is TGCGCCAGCAGCCAAGGACAAAACACTGAAGCTTTCTTT.

V usage is TRBV6-2 or TRBV6-3 and J usage is TRBJ2-1, with 8 nucleotides matching TRBD2. Germline values: CDR1 MNHEY, CDR2 SVGEGT. This CDR3 is 15 amino acids long. V dropped 2 bases and J dropped 8; count of bases not matched to a gene: 8. This chain's CDR3 is CASSYRLAPTDEQFF. The CDR3 bases are TGTGCCAGCAGTTACCGACTAGCGCCCACTGATGAGCAGTTCTTC.

The chain joins TRBV6-2 or TRBV6-3 to TRBJ1-2; 8 bases fit TRBD1. Germline-derived CDR1 and CDR2 are MNHEY and SVGEGT. V was clipped by 0 bases and J by 4 bases; unmatched bases: 4. The CDR3 has 15 amino acids. The CDR3 loop reads CASSYSGTGFYGYTF. CDR3 bases: TGTGCCAGCAGTTACTCCGGGACAGGATTCTATGGCTACACCTTC.

The CDR3 region has the DNA TGTGCCATCCCTAGCGGGAGCTCCTACAATGAGCAGTTCTTC. This sequence encodes CAIPSGSSYNEQFF. This chain uses TRBV2 with TRBJ2-1, with 10 bases matching TRBD2. The V segment lost 10 bases and the J segment 0 bases; nucleotides outside the gene matches: 3. Germline V gene lookup returns CDR1 SNHLY and CDR2 FYNNEI. The CDR3 contains 14 residues.

This rearrangement joins TRBV28 to TRBJ2-5; D is perhaps TRBD2 (5 bases). There are 13 residues in the CDR3. V dropped 6 bases and J dropped 4 bases, with 12 bases sitting between them. Germline V gene sequence: CDR1 MDHEN, CDR2 SYDVKM. The CDR3 nucleotides read TGTGCCAGCAGGCCCCCCGAGGGAGAGACCCAGTACTTC. This encodes CASRPPEGETQYF.

The V and J genes are TRBV3-1 (or the pseudogene TRBV3-2) and TRBJ1-3; 10 bases match TRBD1. The length of the CDR3 is 19 residues. V lost 1 base, J lost 0 bases, and 9 bases stayed unmatched. Germline values: CDR1 LGHDT, CDR2 YNNKEL (reference sequence). CDR3 region: CASSQGRGQGIFSGNTIYF. In DNA, the CDR3 is TGTGCCAGCAGCCAAGGTCGGGGACAGGGGATCTTCTCTGGAAACACCATATATTTT.

The chain combines TRBV7-2 with TRBJ2-7; 13 nucleotides align to TRBD2. This CDR3 has 15 amino acids. The V gene end was trimmed by 3 bases and the J gene end by 9 bases; junction bases not matched to a gene: 8. Germline V gene lookup returns CDR1 SGHTA and CDR2 FQGNSA. CDR3 in amino acids: CASSFRTSGSQVQYF. The CDR3 DNA is TGTGCCAGCAGCTTCCGGACTAGCGGGAGTCAGGTGCAGTACTTC.

In DNA, the CDR3 is TGTGCCAGCTCACGAGGGACAGGAGAGACCCAGTACTTC. As protein: CASSRGTGETQYF. The chain has TRBV18 and TRBJ2-5, with 8 bases fitting TRBD1. This CDR3 has 13 residues. Germline V gives CDR1 KGHSH, CDR2 LQKENI. V lost 4 bases to trimming and J lost 4 bases; unmatched junction nucleotides: 2.

This clone was recorded once. The chain joins TRBV30 to TRBJ2-3, with 11 bases matching TRBD2. Germline V gene lookup returns CDR1 GTSNPN and CDR2 SVGIG (reference sequence). This CDR3 is built from 14 residues. J lost 4 bases, V lost 1 base, and 1 base had no gene match. The CDR3 is CAWSGGLAADTQYF. DNA for the CDR3: TGTGCCTGGAGTGGGGGACTAGCGGCAGATACGCAGTATTTT.

The rearrangement uses TRBV10-3 and TRBJ2-1; 8 positions agree with TRBD2. The CDR3 runs 13 residues. After removal of 6 bases from V and 5 bases from J, the junction contained 3 bases not matched to a gene. The germline gives CDR1 ENHRY, CDR2 SYGVKD. The CDR3 sequence is CAIRAGLDNEQFF. DNA of the CDR3: TGTGCCATCAGGGCGGGACTAGACAATGAGCAGTTCTTC.

This clone was detected only a few times. The chain combines TRBV28 with TRBJ1-5; no reliable D call. The germline V gene encodes CDR1 MDHEN and CDR2 SYDVKM. The ends were cut back, 3 bases at V and 5 bases at J, with 14 bases in the middle. CDR3 length: 15 amino acids. The CDR3 here is CASSFPGENHQPQHF. CDR3 in DNA: TGTGCCAGCAGTTTTCCCGGGGAGAATCATCAGCCCCAGCATTTT.

The chain uses TRBV30 and TRBJ1-2; D is possibly TRBD1 (6 bases). Germline loops: CDR1 GTSNPN, CDR2 SVGIG (reference sequence). V was shortened by 3 bases and J by 10 bases, with 24 bases between the two germline ends. The CDR3 has 15 residues. In nucleotides, the CDR3 is TGTGCCTGGAGCTCTGGGGGCCGAACGGGGCAACACTACACCTTC. Amino acids: CAWSSGGRTGQHYTF.